The clone carrying this TCR gamma chain was detected only a few times. Antigen: not known. With 7 bases clipped from V and 8 bases from J, the junction kept 5 bases outside the gene matches. The germline V gene has CDR1 GITISATS and CDR2 ISYDGTV (reference sequence). This CDR3 contains 10 residues. TCRdb re-analyzed the PCR reads via CATT. The data show about 4,000 gamma-chain clones, approximately 16% seen once. The source of the sample is a study of human gamma delta and Vdelta1 T cells. Whole-study findings and limits: Reportedly, Delta One T cells were polyclonal and broadly targeted acute myeloid leukemia.

This sequence joins TRGV9 and TRGJ1 or TRGJ2. Source material: Vdelta1 gamma-delta T cells from blood grown in culture (DOT cells). The sequence was obtained from a human donor in good health. The CDR3 loop is CALCHNKKLF. CDR3 nucleotide sequence: TGTGCCTTGTGCCATAATAAGAAACTCTTT.